This T cell receptor (beta chain) is drawn from a study of shared clonotypes between healthy human individuals. The study, taken as a whole, reports: Collection of samples was limited to blood; tissue repertoires likely differ. Non-shared clonotypes had lower generation probabilities than clonotypes shared by all four sorted-subset donors.

Germline V lookup: CDR1 SGHVS, CDR2 FNYEAQ. V was cut by 1 base and J by 7 bases, with 20 bases left in between. The CDR3 runs to 16 residues. Sequencing used immunoSEQ multiplex PCR; TCRdb keeps in-frame clones, though not all of them. The table has under 1,900,000 clones, less than 99% seen once; the top ten hold 0.36%. A remark on this clone: The antigen remains undetermined.

Among the donors, all were Caucasian adults who lived in Nashville, Tennessee. This rearrangement joins TRBV7-6 to TRBJ2-7; D gene uncertain. This clonotype was obtained from a man aged 30 to 39 in good health. The sample was naive CD4+ T cells sorted from blood. As for subset: CD45RA+ positively selected. The CDR3, as DNA: TGTGCCAGCAGCTTAGGTGGGATATCTACATTGGGGGAGCAGTACTTC. Translating gives CASSLGGISTLGEQYF. The complete variable domain, with remaining parts taken from reference TRBV7-6 and TRBJ2-7, reads GAGVSQSPRYKVTKRGQDVALRCDPISGHVSLYWYRQALGQGPEFLTYFNYEAQQDKSGLPNDRFSAERPEGSISTLTIQRTEQRDSAMYRCASSLGGISTLGEQYFGPGTRLTVT.